This note documents a single TCR beta chain sequence. There is no known antigen for this receptor. It has no much larger one-base neighbor in the sample; base qualities were not kept. This record comes from a study of cytomegalovirus exposure and HLA in healthy donors (dated by TCRdb to about 2017). About the study as a whole: According to an earlier analysis of 587 of the donors, about 190 million T cells yielded 120 million or so unique TCR beta sequences and about 300 Gb of sequence data. Among about 400 genotyped donors of the cohort, an average of roughly 230,000 unique TCR beta nucleotide sequences was sequenced per donor, of which about 19% were non-productive. Along with the approximately 700-subject first cohort, a separate validation cohort of around 110 different subjects was used. In the later analysis, no new phenotypic data were used to find candidate immune exposures; instead, reliance was placed on TCR beta sequences and their occurrence across donors. The study aimed to test whether cataloging public T cell receptors could reveal signatures of past pathogen exposure. Donor age, sex, ethnicity and CMV serostatus were collected together with the repertoire data. An early release that covered 640 HLA-typed donors contained approximately 320 gigabases of sequencing data and about 93 million unique TCR sequences. Every repertoire in the discovery cohort had been generated on one and the same sequencing platform. To predict cytomegalovirus infection status, the study combined high-throughput TCR immunosequencing, statistical association of individual TCRs with disease status, and machine learning. Both class I and class II loci were covered by HLA typing, at four-digit resolution. The genetic ancestry cluster associated with self-reported Caucasian donors included 81% of the roughly 380 genotyped donors. Roughly 5 DR-DQ haplotypes were handled as single units for association and clustering, since linkage in the cohort was strong. In an earlier analysis of over 550 of the donors, high-throughput TCR beta sequencing was used to judge whether each TCR beta V gene segment behaved as functional or pseudogenic. In a later analysis, previously published TCR beta repertoires from about 640 donors were re-analyzed and high-resolution HLA genotyping was added so that TCR occurrence patterns could be studied. The study used immunosequencing to profile the T cell repertoires of approximately 650 subjects and linked those repertoires to cytomegalovirus serostatus. The number of donors typed differed by locus, with 629-630 for A, B, C, DRB1 and DQB1, 522 for DQA1, 600 to 610 for DPA1, and approximately 470 for DPB1. A later genetic analysis used genome-wide SNP genotypes for 398 of the 666 donors, treating that subset as a discovery cohort. General findings and caveats noted by the study authors: Across donors, most TCR sequences were observed very rarely, whereas some public TCRs were present in many individuals. The classifier was reported to diagnose cytomegalovirus status with high specificity and sensitivity in both the original and validation cohorts. This cohort had only TCR beta chains sequenced, and the lack of alpha or paired-chain data limited which features could be detected. According to a later analysis, most CMV-associated TCR beta chains appeared to be HLA-restricted, and the HLA associations seemed to be driven largely by CMV exposure. Compared with the roughly 700-donor mean, donors in an Asian-associated ancestry cluster had fewer N-insertions in productive TCRs, according to a later genetic analysis. The earlier analysis of 587 of the donors excluded 15 to 20 rarely observed V segments, including chromosome 9 orphons, because counts were too low. Several of the top co-occurrence clusters appeared to be linked to parvovirus B19, influenza, CMV and Epstein-Barr virus, according to a later analysis. When HLA alleles, especially DR and DQ, strongly co-occurred, TCR associations were difficult to assign to individual alleles. Some IMGT-functional V segments, including TRBV6-2 and TRBV6-3, could not be told apart with the 87-base-pair reads, so those segments were excluded. The sequencing pipeline was judged likely to have produced a cluster of highly shared sequence variants as a technical artifact. A later analysis found that HLA-associated TCR beta chains were more clonally expanded and had lower generation probabilities than equally common non-associated chains. Because HLA typing was unavailable for some donors at each locus, only the typed subset was used in association tests. Linkage disequilibrium might explain the correlated functional status among segregating V segments, but an unknown experimental factor could not be excluded. A further reported finding was that TCR beta sequences accurately predicted the HLA-A and HLA-B alleles for most subjects in the first cohort. In an earlier analysis of around 600 of the donors, most TCR beta V segments were observed in productive rearrangements about 90% or about 30% of the time, broadly matching IMGT annotations. The authors suggested that the approach could potentially be extended to other disease states and immunological phenotypes. A later genetic analysis associated a missense DCLRE1C variant with V-gene and J-gene trimming of TCR beta chains, and an independent cohort replicated the association. Three of the identified cytomegalovirus-associated TCR beta chains were confirmed in vitro to be specific for cytomegalovirus antigens. For the cohort, immune exposure information was limited to CMV serostatus. In a later analysis, the rate of TCR association differed among HLA loci, with DRB1 alleles having the most associated TCRs and HLA-C alleles having the fewest. Roughly uniform sequencing depth across donors was assumed in presence/absence analyses, although this assumption may not hold. In the study, about 150 TCR beta chains were listed as associated with cytomegalovirus. A later analysis associated around 16,000 TCR beta sequences with specific HLA alleles at a false discovery rate of 0.05.

The CDR3 has 15 amino acids, counting the end cysteine and phenylalanine. CDR3 DNA only is kept here, 45 bases in frame from base 1. Relative to germline, V is 1 base shorter and J is 0 bases shorter, with 9 bases between their ends. Per the germline V gene, SGHAT is the CDR1 and FQNNGV is the CDR2. Receptor libraries were prepared by the immunoSEQ multiplex PCR assay. A mixture of 60 forward primers for TCR Vbeta segments and 13 reverse primers for TCR Jbeta segments was used in the multiplex PCR. The CDR3 region of rearranged TCR beta genes was amplified from genomic DNA by a multiplex PCR assay. The Illumina HiSeq System was used to sequence the amplified TCR beta libraries as 87-base-pair reads. In the authors' own workflow: A later analysis tallied about 77 million unique TCR beta chains across the 666 repertoires, and about 10 million of those chains were shared by two or more donors. To remove PCR and sequencing errors, raw reads were error-corrected and collapsed into unique sequences using a nearest-neighbor algorithm that merged closely related sequences. To assign V, D and J gene segments, CDR3 sequences were aligned to IMGT reference sequences. Each retained sequence needed at least a six-nucleotide match to both a V gene segment and a J gene segment. Rearrangements were classified as productive when the CDR3 lacked stop codons and remained in frame with V and J, and all other rearrangements were classified as non-productive. Following IMGT convention, CDR3 was defined as the stretch from the second conserved V-encoded cysteine up to the conserved J-encoded phenylalanine. The earlier analysis of 500 to 600 of the donors excluded sequences that lacked an unambiguous match to a single V gene segment. An earlier analysis of about 590 of the donors classified V segments as functional when productive rearrangements were above 56.7% and as segregating when the standard deviation between donors was above 5%. A statistical classification framework was built to diagnose cytomegalovirus status from the catalog of TCR beta chain sequences. V and J gene assignment, in a later analysis, came from comparing TCR nucleotide sequences with IMGT/GENE-DB human TR gene sequences. In a later analysis, CDR3 sequences and most-parsimonious VDJ recombination scenarios were assigned using the TCRdist pipeline. In a later analysis, each TCR beta chain was defined by its CDR3 amino acid sequence together with its V-gene family, and reads without a unique V-gene family were excluded. To address suspected cross-contamination and a sequencing artifact, a later analysis removed a few hundred highly shared, low-generation-probability nucleotide sequences. In a later analysis, a clonal expansion index was calculated for each public chain from normalized within-repertoire ranks of inferred template counts. Generation probabilities in a later analysis came from a VDJ recombination model fitted to out-of-frame rearrangements, and those results were checked against IGoR. A later analysis scored TCR-TCR, TCR-HLA and TCR-CMV co-occurrence with hypergeometric tests, applying a repertoire-size bias correction to TCR pairs. False discovery rates were estimated in a later analysis by permuting HLA or CMV assignments 20 times. In a later analysis, co-occurring TCRs were grouped with DBSCAN, and TCRdist sequence similarity was added when clustering was performed within HLA-allele-positive subsets. For co-occurrence clustering, repertoires with fewer than 30,000 or more than 120,000 public chains were excluded, along with several repertoires with anomalous nucleotide sharing. Not all clones reach the TCRdb copy of this immuneACCESS table, which keeps in-frame sequences only. Checked studies attribute under half of the gap to unresolved V genes and leave the rest unexplained. That table furnishes V, J and clone size, whereas the DNA furnished D and trimming. The sample table shows approximately 120,000 clones, and 76% are seen once. The ten largest clones represent 1.5% to 2.5% of the sample.

The cohort consisted of some 670 healthy bone marrow donors. Cohort members were all nominally healthy when sampled, although unrecorded immune exposures were likely present. The donor tested CMV seronegative and was one of the 352 seronegative cohort members. A peripheral blood sample was collected from each donor, and TCR beta sequencing was performed on peripheral blood mononuclear cells. Genomic DNA was extracted from the blood cell samples with the Qiagen DNeasy Blood Extraction Kit. The source of this sequence is a man aged 45-65 years in good health and CMV-seronegative. The sample consisted of PBMCs. Recombination connected TRBV11-2 to TRBJ1-1, and the D gene may be TRBD1, 6 bases matching. The sequenced DNA is TGTGCCAGCAGCTTAGGGACAGTCATGAACACTGAAGCTTTCTTT. This is translated as CASSLGTVMNTEAFF. Supplemented by the reference TRBV11-2 and TRBJ1-1 proteins around the CDR3, the complete variable domain is EAGVAQSPRYKIIEKRQSVAFWCNPISGHATLYWYQQILGQGPKLLIQFQNNGVVDDSQLPKDRFSAERLKGVDSTLKIQPAKLEDSAVYLCASSLGTVMNTEAFFGQGTRLTVV.